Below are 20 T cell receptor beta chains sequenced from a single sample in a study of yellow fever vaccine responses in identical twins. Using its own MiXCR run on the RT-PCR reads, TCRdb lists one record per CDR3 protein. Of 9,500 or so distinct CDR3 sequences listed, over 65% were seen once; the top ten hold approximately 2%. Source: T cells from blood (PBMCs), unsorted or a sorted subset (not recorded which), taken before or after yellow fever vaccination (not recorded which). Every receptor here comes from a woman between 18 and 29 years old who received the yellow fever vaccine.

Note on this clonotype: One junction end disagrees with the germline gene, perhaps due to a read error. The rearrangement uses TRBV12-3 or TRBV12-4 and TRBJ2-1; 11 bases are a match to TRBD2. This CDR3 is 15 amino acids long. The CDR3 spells CVSSLTSGSNNEQFF. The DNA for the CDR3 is TGTGTCAGCAGTTTAACTAGCGGGAGTAACAATGAGCAGTTCTTC.

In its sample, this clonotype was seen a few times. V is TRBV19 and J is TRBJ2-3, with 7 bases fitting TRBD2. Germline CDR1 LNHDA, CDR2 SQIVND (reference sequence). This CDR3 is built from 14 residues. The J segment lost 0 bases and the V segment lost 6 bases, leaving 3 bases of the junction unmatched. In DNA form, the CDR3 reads TGTGCCAGTAGCCTAGCGGATAGCACAGATACGCAGTATTTT. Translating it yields CASSLADSTDTQYF.

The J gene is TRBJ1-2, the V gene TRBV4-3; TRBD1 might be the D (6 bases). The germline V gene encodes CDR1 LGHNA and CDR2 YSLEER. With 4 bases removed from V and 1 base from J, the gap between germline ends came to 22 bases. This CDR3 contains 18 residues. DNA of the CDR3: TGCGCCAGCAGCCGAGGGGGGATCATCCGACTTTTTAACTATGGCTACACCTTC. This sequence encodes CASSRGGIIRLFNYGYTF.

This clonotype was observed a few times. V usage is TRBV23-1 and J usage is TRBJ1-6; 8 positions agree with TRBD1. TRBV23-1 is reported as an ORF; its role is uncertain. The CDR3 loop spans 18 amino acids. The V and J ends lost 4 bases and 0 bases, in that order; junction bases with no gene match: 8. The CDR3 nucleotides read TGCGCCAGCAGTCGGGCAGGGGGCAGCAGCTCCTATAATTCACCCCTCCACTTT. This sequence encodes CASSRAGGSSSYNSPLHF.

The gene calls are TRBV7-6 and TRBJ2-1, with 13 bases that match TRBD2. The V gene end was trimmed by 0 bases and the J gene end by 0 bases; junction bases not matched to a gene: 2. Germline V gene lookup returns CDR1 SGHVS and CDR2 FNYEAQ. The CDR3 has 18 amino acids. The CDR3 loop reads CASSLATSGGASYNEQFF. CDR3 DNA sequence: TGTGCCAGCAGCTTAGCTACTAGCGGGGGGGCCTCCTACAATGAGCAGTTCTTC.

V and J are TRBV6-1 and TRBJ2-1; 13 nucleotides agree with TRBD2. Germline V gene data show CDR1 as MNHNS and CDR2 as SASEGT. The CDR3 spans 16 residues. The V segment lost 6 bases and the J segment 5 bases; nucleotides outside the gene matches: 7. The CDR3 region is CASSRTSGRYNNEQFF. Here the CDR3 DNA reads TGTGCCAGCAGCCGGACTAGCGGGAGATACAACAATGAGCAGTTCTTC.

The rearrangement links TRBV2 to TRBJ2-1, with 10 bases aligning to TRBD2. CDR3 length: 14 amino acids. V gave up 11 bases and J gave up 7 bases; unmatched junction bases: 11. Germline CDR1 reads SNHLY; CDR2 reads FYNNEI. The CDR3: CACTLAGLANEQFF. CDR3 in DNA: TGTGCCTGCACACTAGCGGGATTAGCGAATGAGCAGTTCTTC.

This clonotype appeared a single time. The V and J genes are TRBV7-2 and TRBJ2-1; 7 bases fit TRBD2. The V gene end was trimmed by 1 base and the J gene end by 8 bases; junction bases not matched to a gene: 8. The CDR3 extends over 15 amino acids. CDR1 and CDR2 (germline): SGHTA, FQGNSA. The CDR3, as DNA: TGTGCCAGCAGCTTAGTTTGGACTAGTGGGTATGAGCAGTTCTTC. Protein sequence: CASSLVWTSGYEQFF.

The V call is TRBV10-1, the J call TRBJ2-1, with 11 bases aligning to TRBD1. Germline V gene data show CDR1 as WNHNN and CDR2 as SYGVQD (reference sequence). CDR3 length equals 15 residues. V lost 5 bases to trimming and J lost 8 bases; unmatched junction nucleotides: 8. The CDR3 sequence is CASSIGTGGRDEQFF. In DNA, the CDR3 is TGCGCCAGCAGTATTGGGACAGGGGGAAGGGATGAGCAGTTCTTC.

The CDR3 is CASYRGREQFF. The CDR3 DNA reads TGTGCCAGTTACCGGGGACGTGAGCAGTTCTTC. This chain joins TRBV2 and TRBJ2-1; D may match TRBD1 or TRBD2 (5 bases each). This CDR3 contains 11 residues. The V end lost 9 bases, the J end lost 9 bases, and 12 bases lay between the germline ends. Germline V lookup: CDR1 SNHLY, CDR2 FYNNEI. The complete variable domain, with remaining parts taken from reference TRBV2 and TRBJ2-1, reads EPEVTQTPSHQVTQMGQEVILRCVPISNHLYFYWYRQILGQKVEFLVSFYNNEISEKSEIFDDQFSVERPDGSNFTLKIRSTKLEDSAMYFCASYRGREQFFGPGTRLTVL.

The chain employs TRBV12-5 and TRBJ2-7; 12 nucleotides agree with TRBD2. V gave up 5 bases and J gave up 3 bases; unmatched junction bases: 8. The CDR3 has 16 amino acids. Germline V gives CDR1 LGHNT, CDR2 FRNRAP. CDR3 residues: CASGPATSGSLYEQYF. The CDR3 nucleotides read TGTGCTAGTGGTCCCGCGACTAGCGGGAGTCTCTACGAGCAGTACTTC.

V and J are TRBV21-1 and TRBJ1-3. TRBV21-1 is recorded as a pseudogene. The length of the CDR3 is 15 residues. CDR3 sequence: CASTPASNSGSTIYF. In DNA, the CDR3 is TGTGCCAGCACGCCTGCGTCAAACTCTGGAAGCACCATATATTTT.

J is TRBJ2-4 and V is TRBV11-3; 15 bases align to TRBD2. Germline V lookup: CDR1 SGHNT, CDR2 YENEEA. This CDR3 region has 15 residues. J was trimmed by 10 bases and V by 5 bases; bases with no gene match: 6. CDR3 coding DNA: TGTGCCAGCAGCGGACTAGCGGGGGGGCGTTGGATTCAGTACTTC. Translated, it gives CASSGLAGGRWIQYF. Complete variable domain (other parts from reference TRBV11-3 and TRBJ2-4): EAGVVQSPRYKIIEKKQPVAFWCNPISGHNTLYWYLQNLGQGPELLIRYENEEAVDDSQLPKDRFSAERLKGVDSTLKIQPAELGDSAVYLCASSGLAGGRWIQYFGAGTRLSVL.

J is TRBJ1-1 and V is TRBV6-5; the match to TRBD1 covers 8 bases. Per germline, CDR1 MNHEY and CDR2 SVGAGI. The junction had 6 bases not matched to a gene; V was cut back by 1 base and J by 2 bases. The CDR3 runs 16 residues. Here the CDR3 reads CASSYWGTGDNTEAFF. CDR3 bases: TGTGCCAGCAGTTACTGGGGGACAGGAGACAACACTGAAGCTTTCTTT.

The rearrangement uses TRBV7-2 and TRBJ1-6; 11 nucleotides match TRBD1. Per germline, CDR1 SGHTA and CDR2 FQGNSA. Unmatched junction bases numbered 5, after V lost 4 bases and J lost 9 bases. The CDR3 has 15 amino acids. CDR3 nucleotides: TGTGCCAGCAGCTCCTCGGGACAGGGGGGTTCACCCCTCCACTTT. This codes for CASSSSGQGGSPLHF.

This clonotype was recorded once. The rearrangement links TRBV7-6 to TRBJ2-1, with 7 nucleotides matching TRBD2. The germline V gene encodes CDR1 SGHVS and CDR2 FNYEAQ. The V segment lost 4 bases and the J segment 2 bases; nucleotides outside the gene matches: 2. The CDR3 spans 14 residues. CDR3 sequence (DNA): TGTGCCAGCAGCTCTAGCGGAGCCTACAATGAGCAGTTCTTC. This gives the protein CASSSSGAYNEQFF.

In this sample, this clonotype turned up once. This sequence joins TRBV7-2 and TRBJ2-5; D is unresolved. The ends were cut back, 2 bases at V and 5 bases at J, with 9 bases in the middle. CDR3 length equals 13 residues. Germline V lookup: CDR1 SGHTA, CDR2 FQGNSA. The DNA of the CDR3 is TGTGCCAGCAGCTTATCATTCGGGGAGACCCAGTACTTC. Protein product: CASSLSFGETQYF.

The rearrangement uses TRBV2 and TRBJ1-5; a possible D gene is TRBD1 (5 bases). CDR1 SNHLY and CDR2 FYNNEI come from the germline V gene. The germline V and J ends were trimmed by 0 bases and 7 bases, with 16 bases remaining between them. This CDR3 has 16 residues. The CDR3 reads CASSEAIGTGGQPQHF. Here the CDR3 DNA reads TGTGCCAGCAGTGAAGCTATCGGTACAGGAGGCCAGCCCCAGCATTTT. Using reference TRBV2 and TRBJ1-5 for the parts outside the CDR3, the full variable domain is EPEVTQTPSHQVTQMGQEVILRCVPISNHLYFYWYRQILGQKVEFLVSFYNNEISEKSEIFDDQFSVERPDGSNFTLKIRSTKLEDSAMYFCASSEAIGTGGQPQHFGDGTRLSIL.

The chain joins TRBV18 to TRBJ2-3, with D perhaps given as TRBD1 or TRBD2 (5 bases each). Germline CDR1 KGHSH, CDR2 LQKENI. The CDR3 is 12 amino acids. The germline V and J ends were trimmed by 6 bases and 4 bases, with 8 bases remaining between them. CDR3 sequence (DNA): TGTGCCAGCTCTTGGGGGTCAGATACGCAGTATTTT. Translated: CASSWGSDTQYF.

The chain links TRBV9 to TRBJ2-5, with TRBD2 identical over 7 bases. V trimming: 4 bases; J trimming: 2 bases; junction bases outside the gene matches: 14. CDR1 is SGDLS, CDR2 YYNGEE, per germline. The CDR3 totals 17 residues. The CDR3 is CASSPTLGPAGQETQYF. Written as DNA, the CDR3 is TGTGCCAGCAGCCCGACCCTAGGGCCAGCGGGACAAGAGACCCAGTACTTC.